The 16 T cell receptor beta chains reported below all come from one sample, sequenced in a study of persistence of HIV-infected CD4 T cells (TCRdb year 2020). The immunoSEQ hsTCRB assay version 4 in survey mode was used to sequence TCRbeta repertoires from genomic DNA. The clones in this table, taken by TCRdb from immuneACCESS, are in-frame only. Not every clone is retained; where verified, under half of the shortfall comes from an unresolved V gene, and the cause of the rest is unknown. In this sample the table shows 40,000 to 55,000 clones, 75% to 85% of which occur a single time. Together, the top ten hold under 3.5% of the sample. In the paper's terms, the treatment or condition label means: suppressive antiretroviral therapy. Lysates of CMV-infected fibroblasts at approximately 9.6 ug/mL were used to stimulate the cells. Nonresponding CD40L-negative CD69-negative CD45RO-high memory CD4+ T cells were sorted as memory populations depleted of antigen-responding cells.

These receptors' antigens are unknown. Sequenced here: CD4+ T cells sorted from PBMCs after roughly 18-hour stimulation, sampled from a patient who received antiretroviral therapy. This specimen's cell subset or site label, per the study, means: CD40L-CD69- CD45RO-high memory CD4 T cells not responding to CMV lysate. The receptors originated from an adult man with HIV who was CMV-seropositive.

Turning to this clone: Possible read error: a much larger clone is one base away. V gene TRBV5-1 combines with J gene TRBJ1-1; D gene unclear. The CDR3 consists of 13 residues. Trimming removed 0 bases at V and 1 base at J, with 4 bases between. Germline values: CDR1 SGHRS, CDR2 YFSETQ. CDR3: CASSLEANTEAFF. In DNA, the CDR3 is TGCGCCAGCAGCTTGGAAGCGAACACTGAAGCTTTCTTT.

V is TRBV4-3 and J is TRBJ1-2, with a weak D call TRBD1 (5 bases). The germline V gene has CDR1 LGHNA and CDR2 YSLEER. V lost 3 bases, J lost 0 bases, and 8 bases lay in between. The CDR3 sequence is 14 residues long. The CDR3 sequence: CASSQRGANYGYTF. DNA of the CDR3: TGCGCCAGCAGCCAGCGGGGGGCTAACTATGGCTACACCTTC.

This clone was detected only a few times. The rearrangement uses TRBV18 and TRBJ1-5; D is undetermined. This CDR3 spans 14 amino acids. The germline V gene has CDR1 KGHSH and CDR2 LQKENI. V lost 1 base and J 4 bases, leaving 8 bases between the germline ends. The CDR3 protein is CASSPLDGNQPQHF. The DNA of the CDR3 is TGTGCCAGCTCACCACTCGACGGTAATCAGCCCCAGCATTTT.

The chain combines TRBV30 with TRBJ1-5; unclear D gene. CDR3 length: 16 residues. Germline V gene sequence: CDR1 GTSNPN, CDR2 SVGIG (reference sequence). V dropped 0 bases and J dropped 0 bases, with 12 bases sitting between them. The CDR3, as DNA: TGTGCCTGGAGTGTACTAGGAGGGAATAGCAATCAGCCCCAGCATTTT. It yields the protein CAWSVLGGNSNQPQHF.

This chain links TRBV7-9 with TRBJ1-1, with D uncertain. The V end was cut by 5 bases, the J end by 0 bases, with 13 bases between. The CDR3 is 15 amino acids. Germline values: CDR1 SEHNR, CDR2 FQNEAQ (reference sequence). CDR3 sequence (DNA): TGTGCCAGCAGCCACGCCGGTGTGATGAACACTGAAGCTTTCTTT. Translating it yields CASSHAGVMNTEAFF.

The CDR3 DNA reads TGTGCCAGCAGCTTTTATGGCACTGAAGCTTTCTTT. As protein: CASSFYGTEAFF. The rearrangement joins TRBV5-6 to TRBJ1-1; D remains unclear. Germline V gene lookup returns CDR1 SGHDT and CDR2 YYEEEE. V was trimmed by 2 bases and J by 4 bases, leaving 6 bases between them. The CDR3 runs 12 residues.

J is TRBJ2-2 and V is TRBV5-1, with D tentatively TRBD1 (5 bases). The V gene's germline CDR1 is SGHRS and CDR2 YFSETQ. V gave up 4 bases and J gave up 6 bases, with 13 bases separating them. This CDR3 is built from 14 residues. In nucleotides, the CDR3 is TGCGCCAGCAGCCCACAGCAGGGTGCCGGGGAGCTGTTTTTT. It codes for CASSPQQGAGELFF.

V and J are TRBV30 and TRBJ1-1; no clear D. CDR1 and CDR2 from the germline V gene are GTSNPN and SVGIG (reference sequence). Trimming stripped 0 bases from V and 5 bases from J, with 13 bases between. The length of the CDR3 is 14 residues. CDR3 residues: CAWSVRLPGTEAFF. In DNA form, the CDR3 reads TGTGCCTGGAGTGTACGTCTCCCGGGGACTGAAGCTTTCTTT.

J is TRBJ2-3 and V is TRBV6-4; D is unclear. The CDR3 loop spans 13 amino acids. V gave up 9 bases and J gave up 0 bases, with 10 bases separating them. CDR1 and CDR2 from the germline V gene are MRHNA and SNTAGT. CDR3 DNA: TGTGCCAGTTCGAAATCTAGCACAGATACGCAGTATTTT. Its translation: CASSKSSTDTQYF.

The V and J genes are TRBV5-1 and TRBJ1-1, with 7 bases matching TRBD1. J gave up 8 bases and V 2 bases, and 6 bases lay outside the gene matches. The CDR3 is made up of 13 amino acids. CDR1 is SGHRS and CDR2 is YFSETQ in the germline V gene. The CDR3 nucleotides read TGCGCCAGCAGCTTCGGGGACAGATTCGAAGCTTTCTTT. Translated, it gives CASSFGDRFEAFF.

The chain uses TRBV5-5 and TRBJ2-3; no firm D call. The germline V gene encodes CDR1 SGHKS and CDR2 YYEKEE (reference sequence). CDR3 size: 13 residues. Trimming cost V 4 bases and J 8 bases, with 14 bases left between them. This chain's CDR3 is CASSTFLGATQYF. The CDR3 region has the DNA TGTGCCAGCAGCACCTTTTTAGGAGCTACGCAGTATTTT.

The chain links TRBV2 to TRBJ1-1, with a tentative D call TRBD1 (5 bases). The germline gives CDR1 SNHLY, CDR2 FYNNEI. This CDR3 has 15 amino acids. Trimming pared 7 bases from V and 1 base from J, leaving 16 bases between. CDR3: CASMQGGQRNTEAFF. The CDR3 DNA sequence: TGTGCCAGCATGCAGGGCGGCCAGCGGAACACTGAAGCTTTCTTT.

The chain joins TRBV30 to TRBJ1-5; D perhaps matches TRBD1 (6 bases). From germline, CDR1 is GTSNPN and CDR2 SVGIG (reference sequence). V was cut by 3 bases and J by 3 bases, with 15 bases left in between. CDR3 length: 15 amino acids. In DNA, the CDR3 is TGTGCCTGGAGCGGAACAGGGACTTTCAATCAGCCCCAGCATTTT. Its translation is CAWSGTGTFNQPQHF.

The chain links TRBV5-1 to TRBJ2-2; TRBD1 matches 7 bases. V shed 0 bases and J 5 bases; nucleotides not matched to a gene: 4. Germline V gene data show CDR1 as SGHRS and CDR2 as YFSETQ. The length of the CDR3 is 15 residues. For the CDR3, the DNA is TGCGCCAGCAGCTTGGAGACAGGGAAGACCGGGGAGCTGTTTTTT. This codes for CASSLETGKTGELFF.

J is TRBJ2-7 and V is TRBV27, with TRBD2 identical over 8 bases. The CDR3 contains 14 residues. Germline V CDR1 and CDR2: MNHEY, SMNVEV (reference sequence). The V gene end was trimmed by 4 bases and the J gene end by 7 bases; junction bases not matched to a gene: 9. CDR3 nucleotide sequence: TGTGCCAGCAGTTACAGGCGGGAGGTAGGTGAGCAGTACTTC. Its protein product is CASSYRREVGEQYF.

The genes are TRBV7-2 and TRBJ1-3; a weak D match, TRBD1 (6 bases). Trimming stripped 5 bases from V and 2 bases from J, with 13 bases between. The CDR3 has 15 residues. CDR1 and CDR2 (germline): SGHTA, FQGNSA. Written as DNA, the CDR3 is TGTGCCAGCAGCAGGGCAGGGGTCGCTGGAAACACCATATATTTT. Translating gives CASSRAGVAGNTIYF. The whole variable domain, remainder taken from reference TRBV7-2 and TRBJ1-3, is GAGVSQSPSNKVTEKGKDVELRCDPISGHTALYWYRQSLGQGLEFLIYFQGNSAPDKSGLPSDRFSAERTGGSVSTLTIQRTQQEDSAVYLCASSRAGVAGNTIYFGEGSWLTVV.